This T cell receptor beta chain derives from a study of blood T cell repertoires in COVID-19. Study at large: There were acute and convalescent COVID-19 samples, and they came from the United States, Italy and Spain. Sample material is recorded as cDNA or gDNA derived from T cells, B-cell-depleted T cells, or PBMCs.

The V gene's germline CDR1 is GTSNPN and CDR2 SVGIG (reference sequence). Trimming removed 4 bases from V and 8 bases from J; junction bases left unmatched: 6. The CDR3 extends over 12 amino acids. Original analysis: Quantification of nucleated cells was approximated via reference gene primer amplification. Assay used: immunoSEQ multiplex PCR; TCRdb lists only in-frame clones, some missing. Clone size and the V and J calls come from that table; the DNA yielded D and trimming. Of over 80,000 clones listed, approximately 91% are singletons. This TCR came from a woman at least 80 years old with acute or convalescent COVID-19. The rearrangement joins TRBV30 to TRBJ1-2; TRBD1 matches 8 bases. Sequencing used peripheral blood. The CDR3 region has the DNA TGTGCCTGGATGGGACAGGCGGTCGGCTACACCTTC. It translates to CAWMGQAVGYTF. The whole variable domain, remainder taken from reference TRBV30 and TRBJ1-2, is SQTIHQWPATLVQPVGSPLSLECTVEGTSNPNLYWYRQAAGRGLQLLFYSVGIGQISSEVPQNLSASRPQDRQFILSSKKLLLSDSGFYLCAWMGQAVGYTFGSGTRLTVV.